Here is one T cell receptor (beta chain) with its context. Its antigen is not identified. Each CDR3 protein is one row after TCRdb ran MiXCR on the reads. The sample holds roughly 140,000 distinct CDR3 sequences, around 22% seen once. This entry belongs to a study of T cell repertoires in cytomegalovirus infection. Points from the study as a whole: What dominated the ex vivo response were HLA-C-restricted CMV-specific TCR beta clonotypes. Summed frequency of public TCR beta families distinguished CMV carriers with the relevant HLA.

Sample: PBMCs. The TCR originated in a human donor in good health (CMV status not recorded). Some clones in this sample may be carry-over from other donors' samples.

CDR3 DNA sequence: TGTGCCAGTAGTATTCTGACTAGCGGGATCCTCGGGGCGTCAGATACGCAGTATTTT. It encodes CASSILTSGILGASDTQYF. The chain is built from TRBV19 and TRBJ2-3; 11 positions match TRBD2. The V gene's germline CDR1 is LNHDA and CDR2 SQIVND (reference sequence). This CDR3 is built from 19 residues. V gave up 3 bases and J gave up 4 bases; unmatched junction bases: 15. Full variable domain (missing parts from reference TRBV19 and TRBJ2-3): DGGITQSPKYLFRKEGQNVTLSCEQNLNHDAMYWYRQDPGQGLRLIYYSQIVNDFQKGDIAEGYSVSREKKESFPLTVTSAQKNPTAFYLCASSILTSGILGASDTQYFGPGTRLTVL.